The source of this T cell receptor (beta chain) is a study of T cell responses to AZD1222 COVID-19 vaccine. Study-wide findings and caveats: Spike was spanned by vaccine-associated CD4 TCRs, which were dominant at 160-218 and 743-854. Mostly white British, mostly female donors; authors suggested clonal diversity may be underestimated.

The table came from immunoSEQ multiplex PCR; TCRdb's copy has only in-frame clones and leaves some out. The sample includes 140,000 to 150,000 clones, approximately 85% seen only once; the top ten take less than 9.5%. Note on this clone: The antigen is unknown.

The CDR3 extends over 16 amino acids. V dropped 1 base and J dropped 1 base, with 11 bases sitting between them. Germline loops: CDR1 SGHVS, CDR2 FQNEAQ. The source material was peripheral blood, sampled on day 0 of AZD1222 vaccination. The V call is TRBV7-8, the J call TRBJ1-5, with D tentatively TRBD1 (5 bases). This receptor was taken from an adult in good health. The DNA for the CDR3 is TGTGCCAGCAGCTTAGAGGGGTTTTCGAGCAATCAGCCCCAGCATTTT. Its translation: CASSLEGFSSNQPQHF.